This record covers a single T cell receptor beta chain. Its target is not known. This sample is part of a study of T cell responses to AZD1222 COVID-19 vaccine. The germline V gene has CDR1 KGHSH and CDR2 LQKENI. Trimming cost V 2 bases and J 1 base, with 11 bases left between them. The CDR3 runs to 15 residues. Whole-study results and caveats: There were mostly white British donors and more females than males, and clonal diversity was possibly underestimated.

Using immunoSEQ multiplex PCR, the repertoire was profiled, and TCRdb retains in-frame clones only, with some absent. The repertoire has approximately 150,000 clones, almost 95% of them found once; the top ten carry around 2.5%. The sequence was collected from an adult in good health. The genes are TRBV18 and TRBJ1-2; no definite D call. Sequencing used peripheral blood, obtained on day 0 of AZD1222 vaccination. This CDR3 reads CASSPGQTLNYGYTF. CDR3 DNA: TGTGCCAGCTCACCAGGGCAGACCCTTAACTATGGCTACACCTTC.